These T cell receptor beta chains were read from a single sample in a study of TIL therapy for anti-PD-1-resistant metastatic lung cancer. TCRdb's copy holds only in-frame clones and misses some; the assay was immunoSEQ multiplex PCR. The data contain under 20,000 clones, about three quarters of them singletons. This sample comprised blood, obtained at baseline. The receptors stem from a person between 25 and 80 years old with non-small cell lung cancer. Both conserved end residues are part of each CDR3. A D gene is named only where the DNA matches it firmly. Where a row states a size, it is once, few, many or the class of an expanded clone; other rows omit it.

CDR3 length,clone size,V gene,D gene,J gene,CDR3 protein,CDR3 DNA
19,NA,TRBV19,TRBD2,TRBJ2-1,CASSIEGRWTSGAYNEQFF,TGTGCCAGTAGTATTGAGGGACGGTGGACTAGCGGGGCATACAATGAGCAGTTCTTC
14,NA,TRBV11-2,TRBD2,TRBJ2-1,CASSLGLAGNEQFF,TGTGCCAGCAGCTTGGGACTAGCTGGCAATGAGCAGTTCTTC
14,NA,TRBV5-1,NA,TRBJ1-1,CASSFGGGNTEAFF,TGCGCCAGCAGCTTCGGGGGAGGTAACACTGAAGCTTTCTTT
14,NA,TRBV28,NA,TRBJ1-5,CASSAPGEEQPQHF,TGTGCCAGCAGTGCCCCGGGCGAGGAGCAGCCCCAGCATTTT
14,NA,TRBV9,NA,TRBJ1-1,CASSSSGAETEAFF,TGTGCCAGCAGCTCCTCGGGGGCTGAAACTGAAGCTTTCTTT
14,NA,TRBV3-1/TRBV3-2,NA,TRBJ1-2,CASSQGQAVGGYTF,TGTGCCAGCAGCCAAGGTCAGGCAGTGGGTGGCTACACCTTC
14,NA,TRBV28,NA,TRBJ1-5,CASSSYQGNQPQHF,TGTGCCAGCAGTTCCTACCAGGGGAACCAGCCCCAGCATTTT
15,NA,TRBV28,NA,TRBJ2-4,CASIRRESSKNIQYF,TGTGCCAGCATAAGACGGGAGTCGTCAAAAAACATTCAGTACTTC
14,NA,TRBV18,NA,TRBJ1-2,CASSTAGHNHGYTF,TGTGCCAGCTCAACGGCGGGGCACAATCATGGCTACACCTTC
16,NA,TRBV7-6,TRBD1,TRBJ1-2,CASSLGWAGQGGGYTF,TGTGCCAGCAGCTTAGGGTGGGCTGGACAGGGGGGCGGCTACACCTTC
15,few,TRBV5-1,NA,TRBJ2-7,CASSLSNLSPYEQYF,TGCGCCAGCAGCCTGTCGAACCTTAGCCCCTACGAGCAGTACTTC
13,NA,TRBV12-3/TRBV12-4,NA,TRBJ2-4,CASSFGRGDIQYF,TGTGCCAGCAGTTTTGGCCGGGGTGACATTCAGTACTTC
16,NA,TRBV6-2/TRBV6-3,NA,TRBJ2-7,CASSYSRQGGSYEQYF,TGTGCCAGCAGTTACTCGAGGCAGGGTGGATCCTACGAGCAGTACTTC
15,NA,TRBV27,TRBD1,TRBJ2-1,CASSPDFLRGNEQFF,TGTGCCAGCAGTCCGGACTTCCTCAGGGGGAATGAGCAGTTCTTC
14,NA,TRBV12-5,NA,TRBJ1-4,CASGSGLANEKLFF,TGTGCTAGTGGGTCAGGGTTGGCTAATGAAAAACTGTTTTTT
14,NA,TRBV28,NA,TRBJ2-7,CASSPFRVPSEQYF,TGTGCCAGCAGTCCCTTCCGGGTTCCCTCCGAGCAGTACTTC
11,few,TRBV5-1,TRBD1,TRBJ2-7,CASSRQGGQYF,TGCGCCAGCAGTCGACAGGGCGGGCAGTACTTC
16,once,TRBV6-6,TRBD1,TRBJ2-5,CASSHVWAGGQETQYF,TGTGCCAGCAGCCACGTTTGGGCAGGGGGCCAAGAGACCCAGTACTTC
15,NA,TRBV28,NA,TRBJ2-3,CASSLRRDVSDTQYF,TGTGCCAGCAGTTTGCGGCGGGATGTTTCAGATACGCAGTATTTT
17,NA,TRBV24-1,TRBD1,TRBJ2-3,CATSDLGDRGRTDTQYF,TGTGCCACCAGTGATTTGGGGGACAGGGGGCGGACAGATACGCAGTATTTT
16,NA,TRBV4-3,TRBD2,TRBJ2-5,CASSPVVAGVQETQYF,TGCGCCAGCAGCCCAGTTGTAGCGGGGGTCCAAGAGACCCAGTACTTC
13,NA,TRBV10-3,NA,TRBJ2-7,CAISTGAWDEQYF,TGTGCCATCAGCACAGGAGCTTGGGACGAGCAGTACTTC
15,NA,TRBV19,NA,TRBJ2-7,CASSTGGSGDPEQYF,TGTGCCAGTAGTACAGGGGGTAGCGGGGACCCTGAGCAGTACTTC